Shown below are 20 T cell receptor beta chains from a single sample sequenced in a study of graft-versus-host responses after intestinal transplantation. Assay: immunoSEQ multiplex PCR; the TCRdb copy retains only in-frame clones and omits some. Among tens of thousands of clones, approximately 94% were seen once, and the ten largest hold roughly 0.53%. These receptors are not linked to any known antigen. This specimen consisted of unstimulated CD8+ T cells sorted from spleen or lymph node cells, obtained before intestinal transplant. The receptors shown here come from a human donor who received an intestinal transplant.

The rearrangement uses TRBV5-6 and TRBJ2-5, with D tentatively TRBD2 (5 bases). The germline V gene encodes CDR1 SGHDT and CDR2 YYEEEE. V was cut by 0 bases and J by 5 bases, with 8 bases left in between. The CDR3 extends over 13 amino acids. In nucleotides, the CDR3 is TGTGCCAGCAGCTTGGGAGGGAGTGAGACCCAGTACTTC. Its translation is CASSLGGSETQYF. Combining the CDR3 with reference TRBV5-6 and TRBJ2-5 gives the whole variable domain DAGVTQSPTHLIKTRGQQVTLRCSPKSGHDTVSWYQQALGQGPQFIFQYYEEEERQRGNFPDRFSGHQFPNYSSELNVNALLLGDSALYLCASSLGGSETQYFGPGTRLLVL.

This rearrangement joins TRBV4-1 to TRBJ2-7; D is unclear. The CDR3 has 13 residues. Germline V lookup: CDR1 MGHRA, CDR2 YSYEKL. Trimming cost V 3 bases and J 0 bases, with 6 bases left between them. CDR3 in DNA: TGCGCCAGCAGCCACCCCATCTCCTACGAGCAGTACTTC. This encodes CASSHPISYEQYF.

The chain links TRBV28 to TRBJ1-4; D may be TRBD1 (5 bases). Trimming took off 0 bases at V and 8 bases at J, with 13 bases between the two ends. The CDR3 is 15 residues long. Germline CDR1 is MDHEN and CDR2 is SYDVKM. The CDR3 DNA follows: TGTGCCAGCAGTTTATGGGGGGAGGGTGTCGAAAAACTGTTTTTT. Translating gives CASSLWGEGVEKLFF.

The V call is TRBV28, the J call TRBJ1-2; possibly TRBD1 for D (6 bases). This CDR3 has 14 amino acids. V was clipped by 3 bases and J by 5 bases, with 13 bases between them. The germline V gene encodes CDR1 MDHEN and CDR2 SYDVKM. CDR3 sequence: CASSLDRRAYGYTF. The CDR3, as DNA: TGTGCCAGCAGTTTGGACAGACGGGCGTATGGCTACACCTTC.

The chain employs TRBV19 and TRBJ2-1; 14 nucleotides align to TRBD2. CDR3 length: 20 amino acids. The germline gives CDR1 LNHDA, CDR2 SQIVND (reference sequence). V trimming: 5 bases; J trimming: 1 base; junction bases outside the gene matches: 13. This chain's CDR3 is CASSVHPGLAGVRSYNEQFF. The CDR3 DNA sequence: TGTGCCAGTAGTGTACACCCGGGACTAGCGGGAGTAAGGTCCTACAATGAGCAGTTCTTC. Drawing the rest from reference TRBV19 and TRBJ2-1, the complete variable domain is DGGITQSPKYLFRKEGQNVTLSCEQNLNHDAMYWYRQDPGQGLRLIYYSQIVNDFQKGDIAEGYSVSREKKESFPLTVTSAQKNPTAFYLCASSVHPGLAGVRSYNEQFFGPGTRLTVL.

V and J are TRBV29-1 and TRBJ2-7; 10 positions match TRBD1. The ends lost 7 bases at V and 7 bases at J; junction bases unmatched: 10. This CDR3 comprises 13 residues. Per germline, CDR1 SQVTM and CDR2 ANQGSEA. Here the CDR3 DNA reads TGCAGCGGGACCGGGACAGGGGCTCTGGAGCAGTACTTC. Translation gives CSGTGTGALEQYF.

The rearrangement links TRBV10-3 to TRBJ2-5, with D possibly matching TRBD1 (5 bases). The CDR3 extends over 13 amino acids. The germline V gene has CDR1 ENHRY and CDR2 SYGVKD. Trimming stripped 5 bases from V and 1 base from J, with 8 bases between. Here the CDR3 reads CAISMTVQETQYF. The CDR3 nucleotides read TGTGCCATCAGTATGACAGTCCAAGAGACCCAGTACTTC.

The chain employs TRBV7-6 and TRBJ1-1; no firm D call. The CDR3 extends over 15 amino acids. Trimming left V 1 base short and J 4 bases short, with 13 bases between. From germline, CDR1 is SGHVS and CDR2 FNYEAQ. CDR3 loop: CASSLESGGSTEAFF. For the CDR3, the DNA is TGTGCCAGCAGCTTAGAGAGCGGTGGGAGCACTGAAGCTTTCTTT. Together with reference TRBV7-6 and TRBJ1-1, the CDR3 gives the full variable domain: GAGVSQSPRYKVTKRGQDVALRCDPISGHVSLYWYRQALGQGPEFLTYFNYEAQQDKSGLPNDRFSAERPEGSISTLTIQRTEQRDSAMYRCASSLESGGSTEAFFGQGTRLTVV.

This clone was recorded only once. This chain joins TRBV7-9 and TRBJ2-7; D gene unclear. Deletions cut 0 bases from V and 5 bases from J, with 20 bases between. This CDR3 spans 17 amino acids. From germline, CDR1 is SEHNR and CDR2 FQNEAQ (reference sequence). The CDR3 nucleotides are TGTGCCAGCAGCTTAGCCCACCCTGAGCCCCCCCTGGACGAGCAGTACTTC. It specifies CASSLAHPEPPLDEQYF. The full variable domain, in which reference TRBV7-9 and TRBJ2-7 provide the parts outside the CDR3, is DTGVSQNPRHKITKRGQNVTFRCDPISEHNRLYWYRQTLGQGPEFLTYFQNEAQLEKSRLLSDRFSAERPKGSFSTLEIQRTEQGDSAMYLCASSLAHPEPPLDEQYFGPGTRLTVT.

The chain recombines TRBV19 with TRBJ2-7; 7 bases line up with TRBD2. Germline lookup yields CDR1 LNHDA and CDR2 SQIVND (reference sequence). This CDR3 comprises 13 residues. The V segment lost 5 bases and the J segment 3 bases; nucleotides outside the gene matches: 4. CDR3 nucleotides: TGTGCCAGTAGTGCTAGCGGAGTCTACGAGCAGTACTTC. It translates to CASSASGVYEQYF. Full variable domain (outside the CDR3, taken from reference TRBV19 and TRBJ2-7): DGGITQSPKYLFRKEGQNVTLSCEQNLNHDAMYWYRQDPGQGLRLIYYSQIVNDFQKGDIAEGYSVSREKKESFPLTVTSAQKNPTAFYLCASSASGVYEQYFGPGTRLTVT.

This clone was detected only once. V is TRBV7-3 and J is TRBJ2-7; D possibly corresponds to TRBD1 (6 bases). CDR1 is SGHTA and CDR2 is FQGTGA in the germline V gene. The CDR3 sequence is 15 residues long. Trimming took 2 bases from V and 1 from J, leaving 12 bases between them. The CDR3 nucleotides read TGTGCCAGCAGCTTAGATGGGGGCCCATCCTACGAGCAGTACTTC. This translates into CASSLDGGPSYEQYF.

This chain connects TRBV4-1 to TRBJ2-3; 9 bases align to TRBD2. Germline V gene data show CDR1 as MGHRA and CDR2 as YSYEKL. CDR3 length: 15 amino acids. Losses at the gene ends were 5 bases for V and 6 bases for J; bases not matched to a gene: 9. CDR3 amino acids: CASSYKSGGRDTQYF. In nucleotides, the CDR3 is TGCGCCAGCAGCTATAAGAGCGGGGGGAGGGATACGCAGTATTTT.

The V and J genes are TRBV5-1 and TRBJ2-1; unclear D gene. Per germline, CDR1 SGHRS and CDR2 YFSETQ. The V end was cut by 5 bases, the J end by 7 bases, with 16 bases between. The CDR3 loop spans 14 amino acids. The CDR3 region is CASSGWGFANEQFF. The CDR3 DNA reads as TGCGCCAGCAGTGGCTGGGGATTCGCAAATGAGCAGTTCTTC. The entire variable domain, with the rest obtained from reference TRBV5-1 and TRBJ2-1, is as follows: KAGVTQTPRYLIKTRGQQVTLSCSPISGHRSVSWYQQTPGQGLQFLFEYFSETQRNKGNFPGRFSGRQFSNSRSEMNVSTLELGDSALYLCASSGWGFANEQFFGPGTRLTVL.

This clone showed up just once. The V call is TRBV7-6, the J call TRBJ2-7; D is perhaps TRBD1 (5 bases). Between the trimmed V and J ends, which lost 5 bases and 7 bases, there was a span of 9 bases. This CDR3 region has 11 residues. Germline CDR1 SGHVS, CDR2 FNYEAQ. CDR3 DNA sequence: TGTGCCAGCAGCCAAGGGGCGGAGCAGTACTTC. It encodes CASSQGAEQYF.

The genes are TRBV20-1 and TRBJ2-5, with a possible D match to TRBD2 (6 bases). Germline CDR1 is DFQATT and CDR2 is SNEGSKA (reference sequence). V shed 6 bases and J shed 7 bases, with 12 bases lying between them. The CDR3 extends over 11 amino acids. CDR3 bases: TGCAGTGCCCCTCGGAGGGGGACCCAGTACTTC. Residues: CSAPRRGTQYF.

The chain carries TRBV6-5 and TRBJ1-1; D not resolved. CDR3 size: 13 residues. Per germline, CDR1 MNHEY and CDR2 SVGAGI. Trimming stripped 7 bases from V and 1 base from J, with 10 bases between. CDR3 loop: CASKRGWNTEAFF. The CDR3 bases are TGTGCCAGCAAACGAGGGTGGAACACTGAAGCTTTCTTT.

V and J are TRBV19 and TRBJ2-3, with D perhaps TRBD1 (5 bases). The CDR3 contains 17 residues. The germline gives CDR1 LNHDA, CDR2 SQIVND (reference sequence). The V gene lost 3 bases and the J gene lost 3 bases, with 19 bases spanning the gap. The CDR3 region is CASSITIGQGVTDTQYF. CDR3 DNA sequence: TGTGCCAGTAGTATTACGATAGGGCAGGGTGTAACAGATACGCAGTATTTT.

The chain employs TRBV11-2 and TRBJ2-7; D is perhaps TRBD1 (5 bases). V was clipped by 5 bases and J by 4 bases, with 18 bases between them. Germline V gene data show CDR1 as SGHAT and CDR2 as FQNNGV. This CDR3 comprises 15 residues. The CDR3 region has the DNA TGTGCCAGCAGCGACCGCCCCTCCAGGGTGTACGAGCAGTACTTC. This codes for CASSDRPSRVYEQYF.

The rearrangement uses TRBV15 and TRBJ2-4, with 8 bases that match TRBD2. Germline V CDR1 and CDR2: LNHNV, YYDKDF (reference sequence). V was pared by 5 bases and J by 8 bases, with 14 bases of the junction left unmatched. The CDR3 has 16 amino acids. CDR3 nucleotides: TGTGCCACCAGCCAAGCACTAGCGGAGGGACGATACATTCAGTACTTC. Amino acids: CATSQALAEGRYIQYF.

The rearrangement links TRBV9 to TRBJ2-1, with D perhaps matching TRBD2 (6 bases). The CDR3 spans 15 residues. V was trimmed by 3 bases and J by 9 bases, leaving 19 bases between them. Germline assignment: CDR1 SGDLS and CDR2 YYNGEE. CDR3 sequence (DNA): TGTGCCAGCAGCGCCCCGGAGGGCCCCCTGGGTGAGCAGTTCTTC. It codes for CASSAPEGPLGEQFF.